The source of this T cell receptor (beta chain) is a study of PD-1 blockade in classical Hodgkin lymphoma. Study results and limitations: Differences between repertoires have undefined causes, possibly disease activity or prior therapy. Newly diagnosed and completely responding patients shared comparable baseline diversity. By cycle point C4D1, TCR diversity had risen significantly in CD4+ cells (but not CD8+ cells).

Using immunoSEQ multiplex PCR, the repertoire was profiled, and TCRdb retains in-frame clones only, with some absent. The sample has more than 90,000 clones, 75% to 85% seen once. Every patient had relapsed following autologous stem cell transplantation, and cohorts differed in brentuximab vedotin exposure. This clone was observed once. As yet, its antigen is unknown. This sequence originates from a human donor with classical Hodgkin lymphoma. The input for sequencing was peripheral blood mononuclear cells (PBMCs), taken before the second cycle of nivolumab.

CDR3 in amino acids: CASSQSSGLAGEGPSTDTQYF. CDR3 nucleotide sequence: TGCGCCAGCAGTCAATCCTCCGGACTAGCGGGAGAGGGGCCTAGCACAGATACGCAGTATTTT. The chain is built from TRBV23-1 and TRBJ2-3; 13 nucleotides line up with TRBD2. TRBV23-1 is flagged as an ORF with uncertain function. V shed 0 bases and J 0 bases; nucleotides not matched to a gene: 12. The CDR3 has 21 residues.